The 7 T cell receptor beta chains below come from one sample, sequenced in a study of T cell responses to AZD1222 COVID-19 vaccine. This table comes from immunoSEQ multiplex PCR, and its TCRdb copy is limited to in-frame clones, with some not included. The sample lists more than 100,000 clones, roughly 91% occurring once. The sequencing used peripheral blood, collected 28 days after the second AZD1222 dose. The source of these receptors is an adult who received the AZD1222 COVID-19 vaccine.

The genes are TRBV3-1 (or the pseudogene TRBV3-2) and TRBJ2-3, with TRBD1 matching 9 bases. Trimming removed 4 bases from V and 5 bases from J; junction bases left unmatched: 7. The germline V gene encodes CDR1 LGHDT and CDR2 YNNKEL (reference sequence). The CDR3 length is 15 residues. The CDR3 sequence: CASSPRDRAGDTQYF. CDR3 in DNA: TGTGCCAGCAGCCCCCGGGACAGGGCCGGAGATACGCAGTATTTT.

The chain recombines TRBV5-4 with TRBJ2-5, with D maybe TRBD2 (5 bases). Germline V gene lookup returns CDR1 SGHNT and CDR2 YYREEE (reference sequence). Trimming stripped 8 bases from V and 5 bases from J, with 16 bases between. The CDR3 loop spans 13 amino acids. The CDR3 region is CASRRQARETQYF. CDR3 bases: TGTGCCAGTCGGAGGCAGGCGAGGGAGACCCAGTACTTC.

The chain uses TRBV6-5 and TRBJ1-4; D not certain. The CDR3 totals 15 residues. Germline V gene sequence: CDR1 MNHEY, CDR2 SVGAGI. V shed 4 bases and J shed 0 bases, with 9 bases lying between them. This CDR3 reads CASSSLGSTNEKLFF. As DNA, the CDR3 is TGTGCCAGCAGTTCGCTGGGGTCAACTAATGAAAAACTGTTTTTT.

The CDR3 reads CASSSGGAYSNEQFF. Here the CDR3 DNA reads TGTGCCAGCAGCAGCGGGGGGGCTTATAGCAATGAGCAGTTCTTC. The rearrangement links TRBV7-2 to TRBJ2-1; 10 bases match TRBD2. CDR3 size: 15 residues. V lost 5 bases, J lost 6 bases, and 7 bases stayed unmatched. In germline, CDR1 is SGHTA, CDR2 FQGNSA.

This rearrangement joins TRBV27 to TRBJ2-1; the D is unclear. There are 14 residues in the CDR3. CDR1 is MNHEY and CDR2 is SMNVEV in the germline V gene (reference sequence). Between the trimmed V and J ends, which lost 0 bases and 7 bases, there was a span of 10 bases. CDR3 coding DNA: TGTGCCAGCAGTTTATCTGGGGTGGCGAATGAGCAGTTCTTC. Translated: CASSLSGVANEQFF.

The chain employs TRBV12-3 or TRBV12-4 and TRBJ1-2, with a possible D match to TRBD1 (5 bases). Trimming shortened V by 4 bases and J by 7 bases, and 10 bases separated the two germline ends. This CDR3 has 12 residues. The CDR3 here is CASSSTGPGYTF. The DNA of the CDR3 is TGTGCCAGCAGTTCCACAGGTCCTGGCTACACCTTC.

This rearrangement joins TRBV6-2 or TRBV6-3 to TRBJ2-5; TRBD2 aligns across 9 bases. Germline CDR1 and CDR2: MNHEY and SVGEGT. V lost 0 bases, J lost 5 bases, and 19 bases stayed unmatched. There are 20 residues in the CDR3. This CDR3 reads CASSYSILPVAGEVRETQYF. Here the CDR3 DNA reads TGTGCCAGCAGTTACTCGATCCTCCCCGTAGCGGGAGAGGTAAGGGAGACCCAGTACTTC.